The 11 T cell receptor beta chains below were found in one sample sequenced in a study of blood T cells in healthy people across ages. Primers used in a second PCR of about 6 to 11 cycles were a sample-barcoded 5' primer and a J-beta primer mix. TCRdb re-called the 5' RACE reads through MiXCR, storing one row per CDR3 protein. This sample carries some 890,000 distinct CDR3 sequences, almost 30% of them seen once, and the ten largest clones take around 9.6%. These records were also assigned to another study, of T cells of mothers and their children.

The sequenced sample was blood. These receptors were collected from a woman in her thirties or forties in good health.

This clonotype was seen a handful of times. The genes are TRBV5-1 and TRBJ2-1; no clear D. The germline V gene has CDR1 SGHRS and CDR2 YFSETQ. The CDR3 covers 13 residues. Trimming removed 10 bases from V and 7 bases from J, with 18 bases in between. The CDR3 protein is CASKAALGNEQFF. CDR3 coding DNA: TGCGCCTCTAAGGCGGCACTGGGGAATGAGCAGTTCTTC.

The chain joins TRBV14 to TRBJ1-1, with D tentatively TRBD1 (6 bases). The CDR3 extends over 15 amino acids. V shed 1 base and J shed 1 base, with 10 bases lying between them. Germline lookup yields CDR1 SGHDN and CDR2 FVKESK. As DNA, the CDR3 is TGTGCCAGCAGCCAAGGGGGGGCTAGGAACACTGAAGCTTTCTTT. This sequence encodes CASSQGGARNTEAFF.

This clonotype has just one count. The gene calls are TRBV3-1 and TRBJ2-2; 8 nucleotides match TRBD2. There are 17 residues in the CDR3. The V segment lost 0 bases and the J segment 8 bases; nucleotides outside the gene matches: 11. Germline V gene data show CDR1 as LGHDT and CDR2 as YNNKEL (reference sequence). Here the CDR3 reads CASSQDLGLAGHGELFF. CDR3 coding DNA: TGTGCCAGCAGCCAAGATCTCGGCCTAGCGGGCCATGGGGAGCTGTTTTTT.

This rearrangement joins TRBV2 to TRBJ2-7; TRBD2 might be the D (6 bases). This CDR3 spans 14 amino acids. CDR1 is SNHLY, CDR2 FYNNEI, per germline. Trimming stripped 8 bases from V and 4 bases from J, with 18 bases between. As DNA, the CDR3 is TGTGCCAGCCTGCAGGGCGGTGGGGGGTACGAGCAGTACTTC. Amino acids: CASLQGGGGYEQYF.

This clonotype was seen at least ten times. J is TRBJ2-7 and V is TRBV6-5; the D gene could be TRBD1 or TRBD2 (5 bases each). The CDR3 has 14 residues. V was cut by 7 bases and J by 3 bases, with 16 bases left in between. The V gene's germline CDR1 is MNHEY and CDR2 SVGAGI. The CDR3 loop is CASKRGTPYYEQYF. In DNA, the CDR3 is TGTGCCAGCAAGAGGGGTACCCCCTACTACGAGCAGTACTTC.

Ten or more counts support this clonotype. The chain links TRBV6-6 to TRBJ2-5; TRBD1 might be the D (6 bases). The ends were cut back, 7 bases at V and 4 bases at J, with 13 bases in the middle. Germline CDR1 is MNHNY and CDR2 is SVGAGI (reference sequence). The length of the CDR3 is 13 residues. CDR3 residues: CASTKGGSETQYF. The CDR3 DNA reads as TGTGCCAGCACCAAAGGGGGTTCAGAGACCCAGTACTTC.

This clonotype has just a few counts. The chain is built from TRBV20-1 and TRBJ2-7; D gene unclear. The V gene lost 5 bases and the J gene lost 3 bases, with 20 bases spanning the gap. The length of the CDR3 is 15 residues. Germline V gives CDR1 DFQATT, CDR2 SNEGSKA (reference sequence). Here the CDR3 DNA reads TGCAGTGCTTCCGGAACTCGGCTAGGCGGCTACGAGCAGTACTTC. Encoded protein: CSASGTRLGGYEQYF.

This clonotype was seen more than once but under ten times. The V and J genes are TRBV12-3 or TRBV12-4 and TRBJ1-4, with D possibly being TRBD1 (5 bases). This CDR3 is built from 12 residues. Trimming shortened V by 6 bases and J by 8 bases, and 10 bases separated the two germline ends. The CDR3, as DNA: TGTGCCAGCAGGGGGGGTCACGAAAAACTGTTTTTT. This codes for CASRGGHEKLFF.

This clonotype has a count of ten or more. The genes are TRBV4-1 and TRBJ1-2; D possibly corresponds to TRBD1 (5 bases). The V gene's germline CDR1 is MGHRA and CDR2 YSYEKL. The CDR3 loop spans 14 amino acids. V lost 0 bases, J lost 4 bases, and 9 bases lay in between. CDR3 amino acids: CASSQEGPVYGYTF. CDR3 coding DNA: TGCGCCAGCAGCCAAGAGGGGCCAGTCTATGGCTACACCTTC.

This clonotype was found many times. V and J are TRBV9 and TRBJ2-7, with D perhaps matching TRBD2 (6 bases). Per the germline V gene, CDR1 is SGDLS and CDR2 is YYNGEE. Trimming left V 0 bases short and J 0 bases short, with 10 bases between. This CDR3 spans 15 amino acids. The CDR3 reads CASSVGSSGSYEQYF. CDR3 DNA sequence: TGTGCCAGCAGCGTAGGGAGTAGCGGCTCCTACGAGCAGTACTTC.

Here the CDR3 reads CASSQDLGTVSSYEQYF. CDR3 in DNA: TGCGCCAGCAGCCAAGACCTGGGGACGGTGAGCTCCTACGAGCAGTACTTC. The chain is built from TRBV4-3 and TRBJ2-7, with D tentatively TRBD1 or TRBD2 (5 bases each). Germline CDR1 reads LGHNA; CDR2 reads YSLEER. The V gene lost 0 bases and the J gene lost 0 bases, with 15 bases spanning the gap. CDR3 size: 17 residues.